Sequencing of this T cell receptor (beta chain) was carried out in a study of blood T cell repertoires in COVID-19. In the study overall: Spain, Italy and the United States supplied samples that represented acute and convalescent COVID-19. PBMCs, B-cell-depleted T cells, or T cells provided the cDNA or gDNA that made up the material.

In the authors' methods: Nucleated cell number was recorded as an estimate derived from reference gene primer amplification. Clones were sequenced by immunoSEQ multiplex PCR, and TCRdb holds only the in-frame ones, with some missing. V and J calls plus clone size are reproduced from that table; the DNA served to infer D and trimming. Of about 190,000 clones listed, approximately 79% were seen once; the top ten hold roughly an eighth. Trimming cost V 4 bases and J 8 bases, with 18 bases left between them. The CDR3 length is 15 residues. Looked up from germline, CDR1 is SNHLY and CDR2 is FYNNEI. This chain connects TRBV2 to TRBJ2-1; D is perhaps TRBD2 (5 bases). The source material was peripheral blood. This receptor was obtained from a woman aged 45 to 65 with acute or convalescent COVID-19. CDR3 coding DNA: TGTGCCAGCAGTGCCCTGAGGCGGCCGAGGGATGAGCAGTTCTTC. This sequence encodes CASSALRRPRDEQFF.